The TCR beta chain under discussion was sequenced for a study of control samples from healthy donors and cancer patients (dated by TCRdb to about 2020). The germline V gene encodes CDR1 SEHNR and CDR2 FQNEAQ (reference sequence). The CDR3 covers 13 residues, taking in both the cysteine and the phenylalanine. The retained sequence is limited to the CDR3, 39 bases, with the frame set at the first base. V drops 5 bases and J drops 5 bases, leaving 10 bases in between. Points on this clone: Its antigen is not yet known. The record has no base qualities; no much larger clone is one base away.

The library was made by the immunoSEQ multiplex PCR assay. Sourced from immuneACCESS, this table was stored by TCRdb with only in-frame sequences that have V and J called. A share of the clones is absent; for the studies checked, an unresolved V gene accounts for under half, and the remainder has no known explanation. In all, the sample holds 100,000 to 150,000 clones, and 80% to 95% of those were seen once. In total, the top ten clones hold about 2.5% of the sample. The chain is encoded by TRBV7-9 joined to TRBJ2-1, with a weak D call of TRBD2 (6 bases match). The specimen sequenced was blood. The source is a man younger than 35 in good health. The encoded CDR3 is CASSRRDHNEQFF. The nucleotide sequence reads TGTGCCAGCAGCAGGAGGGACCACAATGAGCAGTTCTTC.